This TCR beta chain was captured in a study of T cell repertoires in cytomegalovirus infection. As for the study in general: Recently identified HLA-C-restricted CMV epitopes and well-studied HLA-B-restricted CMV epitopes were used by the study. Matching HLA type and CMV infection were both indicated by public TCR beta signatures. Study-wide findings and caveats: The cumulative frequency of public TCR beta families identified carriers of CMV plus the relevant HLA. Dominating the ex vivo response were TCR beta clonotypes that were CMV-specific and HLA-C-restricted.

Germline V gene data show CDR1 as SGDLS and CDR2 as YYNGEE. This CDR3 spans 16 amino acids. Trimming stripped 7 bases from V and 4 bases from J, with 23 bases between. In TCRdb, the reads were re-called with MiXCR into one record per CDR3 protein. Found here are about a million distinct CDR3 sequences, approximately 32% of them singletons; the top ten hold 13%. This clonotype showed up just once. Its antigen is unknown. This chain joins TRBV9 and TRBJ1-2, with a weak D call TRBD1 (5 bases). This clonotype originated in a human donor in good health (CMV status not recorded). Some clones in this sample may be carry-over from other donors' samples. This specimen consisted of cultured CD8+ T cells from PBMCs, obtained from culture after CMV antigen stimulation. The CDR3: CASDGQRALGGYGYTF. The CDR3 bases are TGTGCCAGCGACGGACAAAGGGCCCTCGGAGGCTATGGCTACACCTTC.